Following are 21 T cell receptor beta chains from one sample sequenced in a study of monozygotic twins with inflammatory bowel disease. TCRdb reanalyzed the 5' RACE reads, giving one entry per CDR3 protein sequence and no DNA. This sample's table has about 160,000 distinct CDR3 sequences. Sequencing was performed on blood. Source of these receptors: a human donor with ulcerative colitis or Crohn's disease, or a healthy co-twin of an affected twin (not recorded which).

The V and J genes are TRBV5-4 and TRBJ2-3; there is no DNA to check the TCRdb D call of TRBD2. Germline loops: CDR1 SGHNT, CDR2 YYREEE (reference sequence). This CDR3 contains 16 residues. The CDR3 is CASSLTAGGSRDTQYF.

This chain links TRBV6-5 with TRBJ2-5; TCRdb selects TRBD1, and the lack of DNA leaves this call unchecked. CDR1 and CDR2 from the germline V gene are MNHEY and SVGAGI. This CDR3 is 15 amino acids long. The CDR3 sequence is CASSSDWEDQETQYF.

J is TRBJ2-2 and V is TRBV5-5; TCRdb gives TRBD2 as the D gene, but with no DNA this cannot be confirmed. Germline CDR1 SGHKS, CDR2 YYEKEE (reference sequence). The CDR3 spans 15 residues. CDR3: CASSLSNLQGGELFF. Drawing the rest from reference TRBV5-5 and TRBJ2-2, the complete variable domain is DAGVTQSPTHLIKTRGQQVTLRCSPISGHKSVSWYQQVLGQGPQFIFQYYEKEERGRGNFPDRFSARQFPNYSSELNVNALLLGDSALYLCASSLSNLQGGELFFGEGSRLTVL.

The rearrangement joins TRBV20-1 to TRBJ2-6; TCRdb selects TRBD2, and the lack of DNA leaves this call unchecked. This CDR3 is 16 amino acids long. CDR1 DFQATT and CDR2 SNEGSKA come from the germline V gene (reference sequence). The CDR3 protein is CSARDLGEAGANVLTF.

The CDR3 loop reads CASSQSWDRVSYGYTF. The V call is TRBV7-9, the J call TRBJ1-2; there is no DNA to check the TCRdb D call of TRBD1. This CDR3 is 16 amino acids long. Germline V CDR1 and CDR2: SEHNR, FQNEAQ (reference sequence).

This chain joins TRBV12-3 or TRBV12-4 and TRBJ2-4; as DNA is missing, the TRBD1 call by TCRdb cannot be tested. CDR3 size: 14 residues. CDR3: CASSPDRRKNIQYF.

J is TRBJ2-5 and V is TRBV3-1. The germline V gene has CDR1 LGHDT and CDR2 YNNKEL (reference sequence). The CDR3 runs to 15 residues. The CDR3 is CASSQDFGDPETQYF.

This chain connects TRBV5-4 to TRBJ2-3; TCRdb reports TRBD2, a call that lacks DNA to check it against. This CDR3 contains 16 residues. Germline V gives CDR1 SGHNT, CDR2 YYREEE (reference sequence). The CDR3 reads CASSLDGGLRTDTQYF.

CDR3 protein: CARSRDRGRRNYCYTF. This chain links TRBV7-3 with TRBJ1-2; TCRdb names TRBD1, which stays unverified in the absence of DNA. The CDR3 totals 16 residues. Germline values: CDR1 SGHTA, CDR2 FQGTGA.

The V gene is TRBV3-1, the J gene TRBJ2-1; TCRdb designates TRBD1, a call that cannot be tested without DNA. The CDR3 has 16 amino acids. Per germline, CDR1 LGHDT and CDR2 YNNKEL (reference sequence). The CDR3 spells CASSQEQGWTTGEQFF.

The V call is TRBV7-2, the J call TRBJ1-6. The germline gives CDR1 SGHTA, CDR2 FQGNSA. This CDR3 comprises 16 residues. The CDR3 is CASSSVDPSYNSPLHF.

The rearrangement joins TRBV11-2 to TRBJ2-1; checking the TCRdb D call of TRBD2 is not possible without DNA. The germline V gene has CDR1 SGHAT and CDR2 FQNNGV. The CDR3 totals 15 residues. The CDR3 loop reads CASSLEAGEYNEQFF.

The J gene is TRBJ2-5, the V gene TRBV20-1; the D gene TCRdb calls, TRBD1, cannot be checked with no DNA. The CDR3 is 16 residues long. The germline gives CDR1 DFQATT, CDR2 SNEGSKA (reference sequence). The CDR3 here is CSARPWGKGKGQTQYF.

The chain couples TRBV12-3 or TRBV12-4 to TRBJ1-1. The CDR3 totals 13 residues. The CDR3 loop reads CASSRTVWTEAFF.

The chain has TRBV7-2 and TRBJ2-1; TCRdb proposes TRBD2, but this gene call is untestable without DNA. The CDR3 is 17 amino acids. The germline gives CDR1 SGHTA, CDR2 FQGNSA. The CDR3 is CASSPQGPLSSYNEQFF.

This CDR3 is CASTSGRARDEQFF. The chain has TRBV14 and TRBJ2-1; TCRdb selects TRBD2, and the lack of DNA leaves this call unchecked. The V gene's germline CDR1 is SGHDN and CDR2 FVKESK. The CDR3 is made up of 14 amino acids.

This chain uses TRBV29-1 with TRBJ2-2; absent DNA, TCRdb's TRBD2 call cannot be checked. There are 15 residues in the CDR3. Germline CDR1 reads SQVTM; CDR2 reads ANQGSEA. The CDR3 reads CSVEDRLANTGELFF.

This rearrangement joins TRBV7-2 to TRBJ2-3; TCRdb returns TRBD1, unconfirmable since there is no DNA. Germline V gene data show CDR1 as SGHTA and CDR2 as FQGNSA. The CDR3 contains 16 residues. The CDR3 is CASSLVRGVGTDTQYF. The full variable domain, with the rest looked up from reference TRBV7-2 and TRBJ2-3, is GAGVSQSPSNKVTEKGKDVELRCDPISGHTALYWYRQSLGQGLEFLIYFQGNSAPDKSGLPSDRFSAERTGGSVSTLTIQRTQQEDSAVYLCASSLVRGVGTDTQYFGPGTRLTVL.

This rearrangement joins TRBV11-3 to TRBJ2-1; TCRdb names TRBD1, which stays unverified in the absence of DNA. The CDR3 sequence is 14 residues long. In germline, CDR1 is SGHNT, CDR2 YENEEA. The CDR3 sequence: CASSQGTGYNEQFF.

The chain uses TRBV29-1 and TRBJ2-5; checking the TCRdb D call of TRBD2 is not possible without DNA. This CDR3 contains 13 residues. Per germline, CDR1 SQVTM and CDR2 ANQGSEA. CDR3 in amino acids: CSVVRGGGETQYF. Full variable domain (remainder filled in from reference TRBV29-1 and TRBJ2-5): SAVISQKPSRDICQRGTSLTIQCQVDSQVTMMFWYRQQPGQSLTLIATANQGSEATYESGFVIDKFPISRPNLTFSTLTVSNMSPEDSSIYLCSVVRGGGETQYFGPGTRLLVL.

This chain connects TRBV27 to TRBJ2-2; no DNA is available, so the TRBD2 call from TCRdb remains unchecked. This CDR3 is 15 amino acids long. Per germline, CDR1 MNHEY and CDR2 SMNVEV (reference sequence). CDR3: CASRPGTSDAGELFF.